A selection of T cell receptor beta chains follows, all from one sample in a study of blood T cells in healthy people across ages. Using its own MiXCR run on the 5' RACE reads, TCRdb lists one record per CDR3 protein. The table includes 630,000 or so distinct CDR3 sequences, about a third detected once. Sequences were obtained from blood. The receptors stem from a woman aged 80 or older in good health. CDR3s include the opening cysteine and the closing phenylalanine or tryptophan. A D gene is named only where the DNA matches it firmly. Only some rows state a clone size, as once, few, many or a class for expanded clones.

clone size,J gene,D gene,V gene,CDR3 DNA,CDR3 protein
few,TRBJ2-3,-,TRBV20-1,TGCAGTGCTAGAGAGAGTAGTGCTGGCACAGATACGCAGTATTTT,CSARESSAGTDTQYF
-,TRBJ2-1,-,TRBV12-3/TRBV12-4,TGTGCCAGCAGGTCAGGAGGTGGTTACAATGAGCAGTTCTTC,CASRSGGGYNEQFF
many,TRBJ1-5,-,TRBV20-1,TGCAGTGCTAGAGTCGCTGGGGGGGGCGACTCCGGTTTTCAGCCCCAGCATTTT,CSARVAGGGDSGFQPQHF
few,TRBJ1-1,-,TRBV19,TGTGCCAGTAGTCACGACAGGTGGAACACTGAAGCTTTCTTT,CASSHDRWNTEAFF
once,TRBJ2-1,TRBD2,TRBV19,TGTGCCAGTAGTATATTCGGGACTAGCGGGGGGAGGGATGAGCAGTTCTTC,CASSIFGTSGGRDEQFF
many,TRBJ1-4,-,TRBV11-2,TGTGCCAGCACCGAAGGACATGGATTTAATGAAAAACTGTTTTTT,CASTEGHGFNEKLFF
-,TRBJ1-2,TRBD1,TRBV6-5,TGTGCCAGCGCTATGCAGGGGGGCTATGGCTACACCTTC,CASAMQGGYGYTF
many,TRBJ1-2,-,TRBV7-2,TGTGCCAGCTCCCTATTCTATGGCTACACCTTC,CASSLFYGYTF
-,TRBJ1-4,-,TRBV25-1,TGTGCCAGCAGTGAGTTGGAAGAAGCTAATGAAAAACTGTTTTTT,CASSELEEANEKLFF
few,TRBJ1-6,-,TRBV7-3,TGTGCCAGCAGCTTAACGAGTCCAGGGACCAATTCACCCCTCCACTTT,CASSLTSPGTNSPLHF
many,TRBJ1-2,-,TRBV28,TGTGCCAGCTCTAACCAATGGGGGGGCTACACCTTC,CASSNQWGGYTF
few,TRBJ1-1,-,TRBV2,TGTGCCAGCTGGGGGAAGAGCCAGGCCTTTTTGATGAACACTGAAGCTTTCTTT,CASWGKSQAFLMNTEAFF
-,TRBJ2-1,-,TRBV6-1,TGTGCCAGCAGTGAGATGGGGGGGCGTAATGAGCAGTTCTTC,CASSEMGGRNEQFF
few,TRBJ2-7,-,TRBV5-1,TGCGCCAGCAGCTCGGTCGGTTTGGGCTACGAGCAGTACTTC,CASSSVGLGYEQYF
many,TRBJ2-7,TRBD1,TRBV28,TGTGCCAGCAGTTCCCAACCGGGACAGGGGACCTACGAGCAGTACTTC,CASSSQPGQGTYEQYF
-,TRBJ2-7,TRBD1,TRBV6-2/TRBV6-3,TGTGCCGGCAGTTACGGACAGGTAAACGAGCAGTACTTC,CAGSYGQVNEQYF
many,TRBJ1-2,-,TRBV4-3,TGCGCCAGCAGCCAAGTAAGGGGGGCGAATGGCTACACCTTC,CASSQVRGANGYTF
many,TRBJ1-2,-,TRBV6-1,TGTGCCAGCAGTGAAGGGGGATACTATGGCTACACCTTC,CASSEGGYYGYTF
-,TRBJ1-5,TRBD1,TRBV27,TGTGCCAGCAGTCGCTCTACAGGGGTTCGGGAACAGCCCCAGCATTTT,CASSRSTGVREQPQHF
-,TRBJ2-7,-,TRBV27,TGTGCCAGCAGTTTATCCGGGGCGATTTCCTACGAGCAGTACTTC,CASSLSGAISYEQYF